In this sample, the clone carrying this T cell receptor (beta chain) turned up a few times. Time point of the sample: after neoadjuvant nivolumab, at surgical resection. The sample belongs to a study of neoadjuvant anti-PD-1 for oral cavity cancer. Some clones are missing from TCRdb's copy, which holds only in-frame ones; the method was immunoSEQ multiplex PCR. The sample records around 14,000 clones, around 66% being singletons. The input for sequencing was PBMCs, taken after nivolumab (anti-PD-1) treatment. This sequence was found in a person aged 35-79 years with oral cavity squamous cell carcinoma.

The DNA for the CDR3 is TGTGCCAGCAGTGCACAGGGACTTGAGCAGTACTTC. Protein product: CASSAQGLEQYF. This chain joins TRBV2 and TRBJ2-7, with D perhaps matching TRBD1 or TRBD2 (6 bases each). Trimming removed 4 bases from V and 7 bases from J, with 11 bases in between. Per the germline V gene, CDR1 is SNHLY and CDR2 is FYNNEI. This CDR3 is 12 amino acids long.